This TCR beta chain is from a study of hypomethylating agent response in myelodysplastic syndrome. Study findings and constraints: Healthy controls were not age-matched to MDS patients, possibly affecting comparisons.

As concerns this clone: Its antigen is undetermined.

The protocol was immunoSEQ multiplex PCR, while the TCRdb copy is restricted to in-frame clones and leaves out a portion. The sample shows roughly 9,300 clones, about 83% of them seen only once. This CDR3 is 18 amino acids long. The junction had 20 bases not matched to a gene; V was cut back by 3 bases and J by 8 bases. CDR1 is SGDLS, CDR2 YYNGEE, per germline. The chain is built from TRBV9 and TRBJ1-5; TRBD1 matches at 7 bases. The sequence was obtained from a human donor with myelodysplastic syndrome. This sample comprised bone marrow, obtained before or after starting hypomethylating agent treatment for myelodysplastic syndrome (not recorded which). CDR3 in DNA: TGTGCCAGCAGCGAGGGTAGGAGTGGGCAAACAGGGGATGAGCCCCAGCATTTT. Translation: CASSEGRSGQTGDEPQHF. Based on the CDR3 plus reference TRBV9 and TRBJ1-5, the full variable domain is DSGVTQTPKHLITATGQRVTLRCSPRSGDLSVYWYQQSLDQGLQFLIQYYNGEERAKGNILERFSAQQFPDLHSELNLSSLELGDSALYFCASSEGRSGQTGDEPQHFGDGTRLSIL.